Listed below are T cell receptor beta chains from one sample, sequenced in a study of blood T cells in healthy people across ages. TCRdb fed the 5' RACE reads into MiXCR, producing one record per CDR3 protein. The profile covers about 680,000 distinct CDR3 sequences, with 49% appearing a single time and 25% to 35% taken by the ten largest. Sequencing was carried out using blood. These receptors all stem from a woman in her fifties or sixties in good health. The CDR3 runs from the conserved cysteine through the conserved F or W. Each record gives: J gene, V gene, clone size, D gene, CDR3 protein, CDR3 DNA. D genes are given only for firm matches. Expanded clones are given a class, and other clones once, few, many or no size at all.

J gene: TRBJ2-7; V gene: TRBV2; clone size: NA; D gene: TRBD1; CDR3 protein: CASRDDRAHEQYF; CDR3 DNA: TGTGCCAGCAGGGACGACAGGGCCCACGAGCAGTACTTC
J gene: TRBJ1-2; V gene: TRBV10-3; clone size: NA; D gene: TRBD1; CDR3 protein: CAISGPDRGIMNYGYTF; CDR3 DNA: TGTGCCATCAGTGGTCCGGACAGGGGAATCATGAACTATGGCTACACCTTC
J gene: TRBJ2-5; V gene: TRBV6-5; clone size: NA; D gene: NA; CDR3 protein: CASTYSNRQETQYF; CDR3 DNA: TGTGCCAGCACCTATTCAAATCGCCAAGAGACCCAGTACTTC
J gene: TRBJ1-2; V gene: TRBV12-3/TRBV12-4; clone size: NA; D gene: NA; CDR3 protein: CASSLGWGQVNIGYTF; CDR3 DNA: TGTGCCAGCAGTTTAGGGTGGGGGCAGGTCAATATTGGCTACACCTTC
J gene: TRBJ2-5; V gene: TRBV9; clone size: NA; D gene: TRBD2; CDR3 protein: CASSTTGTSGETQYF; CDR3 DNA: TGTGCCAGCAGCACCACAGGGACTAGCGGAGAGACCCAGTACTTC
J gene: TRBJ2-5; V gene: TRBV5-1; clone size: NA; D gene: NA; CDR3 protein: CASSLGPYSQETQYF; CDR3 DNA: TGCGCCAGCAGCTTGGGACCCTACTCGCAAGAGACCCAGTACTTC
J gene: TRBJ2-1; V gene: TRBV7-3; clone size: NA; D gene: TRBD2; CDR3 protein: CASSPLPTSGSPYNEQFF; CDR3 DNA: TGTGCCAGCAGCCCACTACCGACTAGCGGGAGCCCTTACAATGAGCAGTTCTTC
J gene: TRBJ1-2; V gene: TRBV18; clone size: NA; D gene: TRBD1; CDR3 protein: CASPPGGGNYGYTF; CDR3 DNA: TGTGCCAGCCCACCAGGGGGCGGAAACTATGGCTACACCTTC
J gene: TRBJ2-7; V gene: TRBV20-1; clone size: few; D gene: TRBD2; CDR3 protein: CSATSGTSSYEQYF; CDR3 DNA: TGCAGTGCGACGTCCGGGACTAGCTCCTACGAGCAGTACTTC
J gene: TRBJ1-2; V gene: TRBV29-1; clone size: few; D gene: TRBD1; CDR3 protein: CSVETGGGYTF; CDR3 DNA: TGCAGCGTTGAGACAGGGGGCGGCTACACCTTC
J gene: TRBJ2-3; V gene: TRBV28; clone size: NA; D gene: NA; CDR3 protein: CASSFMGREVSADTQYF; CDR3 DNA: TGTGCCAGCAGTTTTATGGGCAGGGAAGTCAGCGCAGATACGCAGTATTTT
J gene: TRBJ2-7; V gene: TRBV12-3/TRBV12-4; clone size: NA; D gene: TRBD2; CDR3 protein: CASSFGRSAYEQYF; CDR3 DNA: TGTGCCAGCAGTTTCGGGAGGAGCGCCTACGAGCAGTACTTC
J gene: TRBJ2-3; V gene: TRBV20-1; clone size: few; D gene: NA; CDR3 protein: CSARDPLGAATQYF; CDR3 DNA: TGCAGTGCTAGAGATCCCCTCGGGGCAGCTACGCAGTATTTT
J gene: TRBJ2-5; V gene: TRBV6-1; clone size: few; D gene: TRBD1; CDR3 protein: CAHARDRTFQETQYF; CDR3 DNA: TGTGCCCACGCCAGGGACAGGACATTCCAAGAGACCCAGTACTTC
J gene: TRBJ2-3; V gene: TRBV9; clone size: NA; D gene: NA; CDR3 protein: CASSVSSGGFFTDTQYF; CDR3 DNA: TGTGCCAGCAGCGTAAGTTCCGGGGGCTTCTTTACAGATACGCAGTATTTT
J gene: TRBJ2-5; V gene: TRBV7-2; clone size: few; D gene: TRBD2; CDR3 protein: CASSLGRVGGLAGVQKETQYF; CDR3 DNA: TGTGCCAGCAGCTTAGGACGGGTGGGAGGACTAGCGGGAGTTCAGAAAGAGACCCAGTACTTC
J gene: TRBJ2-7; V gene: TRBV4-3; clone size: NA; D gene: NA; CDR3 protein: CASSQDPGPYEQYF; CDR3 DNA: TGCGCCAGTAGCCAAGATCCAGGGCCCTACGAGCAGTACTTC
J gene: TRBJ2-3; V gene: TRBV15; clone size: many; D gene: NA; CDR3 protein: CATRRGGTDTQYF; CDR3 DNA: TGTGCCACCAGGAGAGGCGGCACAGATACGCAGTATTTT
J gene: TRBJ2-2; V gene: TRBV4-3; clone size: NA; D gene: NA; CDR3 protein: CASSPGGNTGELFF; CDR3 DNA: TGCGCCAGCAGCCCTGGCGGGAACACCGGGGAGCTGTTTTTT
J gene: TRBJ2-1; V gene: TRBV20-1; clone size: few; D gene: NA; CDR3 protein: CSGRLGLYNEQFF; CDR3 DNA: TGCAGTGGTCGACTAGGTCTCTACAATGAGCAGTTCTTC
J gene: TRBJ1-2; V gene: TRBV4-3; clone size: NA; D gene: NA; CDR3 protein: CASSQLGRLGGYTF; CDR3 DNA: TGCGCCAGCAGCCAATTAGGTCGGCTGGGAGGCTACACCTTC
J gene: TRBJ2-1; V gene: TRBV9; clone size: NA; D gene: TRBD2; CDR3 protein: CASSPLVAGVANEQFF; CDR3 DNA: TGTGCCAGCAGCCCTCTGGTAGCGGGAGTGGCCAATGAGCAGTTCTTC
J gene: TRBJ1-5; V gene: TRBV20-1; clone size: few; D gene: NA; CDR3 protein: CSAVKIAPGDRPQHF; CDR3 DNA: TGCAGTGCGGTAAAGATAGCCCCAGGGGATCGGCCCCAGCATTTT
J gene: TRBJ2-2; V gene: TRBV6-4; clone size: NA; D gene: NA; CDR3 protein: CASSDSGVGELFF; CDR3 DNA: TGTGCCAGCAGTGACTCAGGGGTCGGGGAGCTGTTTTTT
J gene: TRBJ2-3; V gene: TRBV12-3/TRBV12-4; clone size: few; D gene: NA; CDR3 protein: CASIQYRLHTDTQYF; CDR3 DNA: TGTGCCAGCATTCAATACAGGCTCCACACAGATACGCAGTATTTT
J gene: TRBJ1-6; V gene: TRBV15; clone size: NA; D gene: TRBD1; CDR3 protein: CATSPQGDNSPLHF; CDR3 DNA: TGTGCCACCAGCCCGCAGGGGGATAATTCACCCCTCCACTTT
J gene: TRBJ2-7; V gene: TRBV13; clone size: NA; D gene: NA; CDR3 protein: CASRPTPRCEQYF; CDR3 DNA: TGTGCCAGCAGGCCCACCCCTAGGTGCGAGCAGTACTTC
J gene: TRBJ2-7; V gene: TRBV29-1; clone size: NA; D gene: TRBD2; CDR3 protein: CSVGRTGGSSYEQYF; CDR3 DNA: TGCAGCGTTGGCCGAACTGGCGGGAGCTCCTACGAGCAGTACTTC
J gene: TRBJ2-7; V gene: TRBV7-2; clone size: few; D gene: NA; CDR3 protein: CASKDSPDSYEQYF; CDR3 DNA: TGTGCCAGCAAGGACAGCCCGGATTCCTACGAGCAGTACTTC
J gene: TRBJ2-1; V gene: TRBV20-1; clone size: once; D gene: TRBD2; CDR3 protein: CSARGEGSPYNEQFF; CDR3 DNA: TGCAGTGCTAGAGGGGAGGGGAGCCCCTACAATGAGCAGTTCTTC
J gene: TRBJ2-2; V gene: TRBV25-1; clone size: NA; D gene: NA; CDR3 protein: CASTQSRATGELFF; CDR3 DNA: TGTGCCAGCACACAGAGTCGGGCGACCGGGGAGCTGTTTTTT
J gene: TRBJ2-1; V gene: TRBV20-1; clone size: NA; D gene: TRBD2; CDR3 protein: CSASGTSGKVGYNEQFF; CDR3 DNA: TGCAGTGCTTCCGGGACTAGCGGGAAAGTAGGCTACAATGAGCAGTTCTTC
J gene: TRBJ2-1; V gene: TRBV20-1; clone size: NA; D gene: TRBD2; CDR3 protein: CSARASGSSRLRQFF; CDR3 DNA: TGCAGTGCTAGGGCTAGCGGGAGTTCCAGGCTAAGGCAGTTCTTC
J gene: TRBJ2-7; V gene: TRBV7-2; clone size: many; D gene: NA; CDR3 protein: CASSGGTAIYEQYF; CDR3 DNA: TGTGCCAGCAGCGGCGGGACAGCCATCTACGAGCAGTACTTC
J gene: TRBJ1-1; V gene: TRBV5-1; clone size: NA; D gene: TRBD1; CDR3 protein: CTSSTGTGRMNTEAFF; CDR3 DNA: TGCACCAGCAGCACCGGGACAGGCAGGATGAACACTGAAGCTTTCTTT
J gene: TRBJ2-7; V gene: TRBV5-1; clone size: once; D gene: TRBD1; CDR3 protein: CASSPTGDPYEQYF; CDR3 DNA: TGCGCCAGCAGCCCGACAGGGGACCCCTACGAGCAGTACTTC
J gene: TRBJ2-3; V gene: TRBV7-2; clone size: NA; D gene: TRBD2; CDR3 protein: CASSLVVREAPVDTQYF; CDR3 DNA: TGTGCCAGCAGCTTAGTAGTGCGGGAGGCCCCCGTAGATACGCAGTATTTT
J gene: TRBJ2-5; V gene: TRBV5-8; clone size: once; D gene: NA; CDR3 protein: CASSLGYSRRPEETQYF; CDR3 DNA: TGTGCCAGCAGCTTGGGTTATTCCCGGCGACCGGAAGAGACCCAGTACTTC
J gene: TRBJ2-2; V gene: TRBV18; clone size: few; D gene: NA; CDR3 protein: CASSPPVGATGELFF; CDR3 DNA: TGTGCCAGCTCACCACCCGTTGGGGCAACCGGGGAGCTGTTTTTT
J gene: TRBJ2-1; V gene: TRBV4-3; clone size: few; D gene: TRBD2; CDR3 protein: CASSQLTSGDPNEQFF; CDR3 DNA: TGCGCCAGCAGCCAGTTAACTAGCGGGGACCCCAATGAGCAGTTCTTC
J gene: TRBJ2-2; V gene: TRBV10-3; clone size: NA; D gene: NA; CDR3 protein: CAISEVTPSTTELFF; CDR3 DNA: TGTGCCATCAGTGAAGTGACGCCCAGTACAACTGAGCTGTTTTTT
J gene: TRBJ2-7; V gene: TRBV5-1; clone size: NA; D gene: TRBD1; CDR3 protein: CASGIGTGGSVEQYF; CDR3 DNA: TGCGCCAGCGGGATTGGGACAGGAGGTTCGGTCGAGCAGTACTTC
J gene: TRBJ2-7; V gene: TRBV20-1; clone size: NA; D gene: NA; CDR3 protein: CSATPSGYTYEQYF; CDR3 DNA: TGCAGTGCTACTCCAAGCGGGTATACCTACGAGCAGTACTTC
J gene: TRBJ1-2; V gene: TRBV4-3; clone size: once; D gene: NA; CDR3 protein: CASSQDPVGGDGYTF; CDR3 DNA: TGCGCCAGCAGCCAAGATCCCGTGGGGGGTGATGGCTACACCTTC
J gene: TRBJ2-5; V gene: TRBV24-1; clone size: few; D gene: TRBD2; CDR3 protein: CATSDANLAGGETQYF; CDR3 DNA: TGTGCCACCAGTGACGCCAATCTAGCGGGAGGGGAGACCCAGTACTTC
J gene: TRBJ1-2; V gene: TRBV7-2; clone size: NA; D gene: NA; CDR3 protein: CASSLALARAGYNYGYTF; CDR3 DNA: TGTGCCAGCAGCTTAGCGCTGGCCAGGGCTGGGTATAACTATGGCTACACCTTC
J gene: TRBJ1-1; V gene: TRBV2; clone size: few; D gene: TRBD1; CDR3 protein: CASSQQGANTEAFF; CDR3 DNA: TGTGCCAGCAGTCAACAGGGGGCGAACACTGAAGCTTTCTTT
J gene: TRBJ2-1; V gene: TRBV29-1; clone size: NA; D gene: NA; CDR3 protein: CSVGERPFF; CDR3 DNA: TGCAGCGTTGGCGAGCGGCCGTTCTTC
J gene: TRBJ2-3; V gene: TRBV18; clone size: once; D gene: TRBD1; CDR3 protein: CASSPQGATDTQYF; CDR3 DNA: TGTGCCAGCTCACCACAGGGGGCCACAGATACGCAGTATTTT
J gene: TRBJ2-5; V gene: TRBV7-2; clone size: NA; D gene: TRBD2; CDR3 protein: CASSPSGPQETQYF; CDR3 DNA: TGTGCCAGCAGCCCTAGCGGGCCCCAAGAGACCCAGTACTTC